This is a list of T cell receptor beta chains from one sample in a study of Graves' ophthalmopathy and Graves' hyperthyroidism. TCRdb recomputed calls from the multiplex PCR reads with MiXCR, one row per CDR3 protein. Of roughly 500,000 distinct CDR3 sequences in the sample, roughly 14% are singletons; the top ten hold around 9.8%. Sequencing input: blood. Receptors were obtained from a woman aged 30 to 39 with Graves' ophthalmopathy. The CDR3 runs from the conserved cysteine through the conserved F or W. A D gene is named only where the DNA matches it firmly. Only part of the rows carry a size: once, few, many, or a class if the clone is expanded.

D gene	V gene	CDR3 length	clone size	J gene	CDR3 DNA	CDR3 protein
.	TRBV28	14	few	TRBJ1-2	TGTGCCAGCAGTTTACTTTTGGACCGCCAGGGCTACACCTTC	CASSLLLDRQGYTF
TRBD1	TRBV7-9	14	many	TRBJ1-1	TGTGCCAGCAGCTCAGGGACAGGGATTAGTGAAGCTTTCTTT	CASSSGTGISEAFF
.	TRBV28	13	many	TRBJ2-7	TGTGCCAGCAGTTTAAGGGTCCTTGATGAGCAGTACTTC	CASSLRVLDEQYF
TRBD1	TRBV6-5	16	many	TRBJ2-5	TGTGCCAGCAGTTGGTCGGGACAGGTCGAACAAGAGACCCAGTACTTC	CASSWSGQVEQETQYF
.	TRBV29-1	11	many	TRBJ1-1	TGCAGCGTTGCGAGGAACACTGAAGCTTTCTTT	CSVARNTEAFF
.	TRBV6-5	11	many	TRBJ1-3	TGTGCCAGCGCCACTGGAAACACCATATATTTT	CASATGNTIYF
.	TRBV11-3	16	many	TRBJ1-6	TGTGCCAGCAGCTTAGTCGGAAGCTCCTATAATTCACCCCTCCACTTT	CASSLVGSSYNSPLHF
TRBD1	TRBV19	18	.	TRBJ2-2	TGTGCCAGTAGTTATTTTCTCCCGGACAGGGTCGGGTCCGGGGAGCTGTTTTTT	CASSYFLPDRVGSGELFF
.	TRBV7-9	14	few	TRBJ2-7	TGTGCCAGCAGCTTAGGAGGAGGGGGGCGCGAGCAGTACTTC	CASSLGGGGREQYF
.	TRBV5-8	15	many	TRBJ1-1	TGTGCCAGCAGCTTTGAGGTCGTCGTTTGGACTGAAGCTTTCTTT	CASSFEVVVWTEAFF
TRBD1	TRBV6-5	17	many	TRBJ1-3	TGTGCCAGCAGTTACACGGGACAGGTTGTTTCATCGGACACCATATATTTT	CASSYTGQVVSSDTIYF
TRBD1	TRBV6-1	16	.	TRBJ2-2	TGTGCCAGCAGGACAGGGGGCGGTTATGCCACCGGGGAGCTGTTTTTT	CASRTGGGYATGELFF
TRBD1	TRBV19	13	many	TRBJ1-2	TGTGCCAGTACCCAGGGGGGGGTGACCGGCTACACCTTC	CASTQGGVTGYTF
.	TRBV12-3/TRBV12-4	15	.	TRBJ2-7	TGTGCCAGCAGTTTAAATCGGCGTCGGTCCTACGAGCAGTACTTC	CASSLNRRRSYEQYF
.	TRBV15	13	many	TRBJ2-7	TGTGCCACCAGCAGAGATACGGGATACGAGCAGTACTTC	CATSRDTGYEQYF
.	TRBV5-1	14	many	TRBJ1-2	TGCGCCAGCAGCTTCCAGGACGGAACCTATGGCTACACCTTC	CASSFQDGTYGYTF
TRBD1	TRBV25-1	16	many	TRBJ1-5	TGTGCCAGCAGTGAATCAACCGACAGGGCCGGTCAGCCCCAGCATTTT	CASSESTDRAGQPQHF
.	TRBV6-1	18	few	TRBJ2-5	TGTGCCAGCGCAACCCCGGGGGGAATCCAGGGGGGGAAAGAGACCCAGTACTTC	CASATPGGIQGGKETQYF
.	TRBV6-1	16	many	TRBJ2-2	TGTGCCAGCACACGTTCGGGCAGGGGAAGGTCCGGGGAGCTGTTTTTT	CASTRSGRGRSGELFF
.	TRBV27	16	.	TRBJ1-2	TGTGCCAGCAGTCCCGGGGGGGCAGCCGCGATACCCGGCTACACCTTC	CASSPGGAAAIPGYTF
.	TRBV11-2	16	few	TRBJ2-7	TGTGCCAGCAGCTTATCCGGAGGCGGCACAAACTACGAGCAGTACTTC	CASSLSGGGTNYEQYF
.	TRBV4-1	13	many	TRBJ1-1	TGCGCCAGCAGCCAATACGAGAACACTGAAGCTTTCTTT	CASSQYENTEAFF
.	TRBV7-2	13	few	TRBJ2-5	TGTGCCAGCAGTGAGTCAGACGCGAAGACCCAGTACTTC	CASSESDAKTQYF
TRBD1	TRBV6-1	15	many	TRBJ2-2	TGTGCCAGCATGTGGGGACAGACGAACACCGGGGAGCTGTTTTTT	CASMWGQTNTGELFF
TRBD1	TRBV5-1	14	many	TRBJ1-2	TGCGCCAGCAGCTTGGACAGGGGATTTGATGGCTACACCTTC	CASSLDRGFDGYTF
TRBD1	TRBV20-1	17	.	TRBJ1-2	TGCAGTGCTCGTCCCGGGACAGGGAGTTACCTGAACTATGGCTACACCTTC	CSARPGTGSYLNYGYTF
.	TRBV6-5	13	many	TRBJ2-2	TGTGCCAGCAGTTACGGGGGGAGCGGGGAGCTGTTTTTT	CASSYGGSGELFF
TRBD2	TRBV27	16	.	TRBJ2-5	TGTGCCAGCAGTCCTCTCTTAGCGGGACCTCAAGAGACCCAGTACTTC	CASSPLLAGPQETQYF
.	TRBV12-3/TRBV12-4	14	many	TRBJ1-1	TGTGCCAGCGCCCTTCAAACCTCGGGAACTGAAGCTTTCTTT	CASALQTSGTEAFF
TRBD1	TRBV12-3/TRBV12-4	15	many	TRBJ1-5	TGTGCCAGCACCCCAGGGGGCATTAACAATCAGCCCCAGCATTTT	CASTPGGINNQPQHF
.	TRBV20-1	14	many	TRBJ2-7	TGCAGTGCCGACACAGGGAGCTCGTCCTGGGAGCAGTACTTC	CSADTGSSSWEQYF
TRBD1	TRBV20-1	15	.	TRBJ2-7	TGCAGTGCTACCCCCGGGACAGGGGTGTCCTACGAGCAGTACTTC	CSATPGTGVSYEQYF
TRBD1	TRBV20-1	15	many	TRBJ2-7	TGCAGTGCTAGAGATCATACAGGGGGCGGTTGGGAGCAGTACTTC	CSARDHTGGGWEQYF
.	TRBV6-1	15	many	TRBJ2-6	TGTGCCAGCACCGGGGGCAACTCTGGGGCCAACGTCCTGACTTTC	CASTGGNSGANVLTF